This note documents a single TCR beta chain sequence. As yet, its antigen is unknown. Profiling relied on immunoSEQ multiplex PCR, and the TCRdb table lists in-frame clones only, not all of them. The sample has 55,000 or so clones, around 82% seen once. This entry belongs to a study of memory CD4+ T cells and cytomegalovirus serostatus. Overall study context: Of the healthy Belgian adults, fewer than 10 were CMV seropositive and around 22 seronegative. Regarding the study as a whole: Of approximately 160 reported CMV TCRbeta sequences, some 70 were found in memory CD4+ repertoires.

The sort gate was single viable CD3+CD4+CD8-CD45RO+ cells for memory CD4+ T cells. Serostatus was set by detecting CMV pp150, pp28, p38, p52 IgG. V was pared by 3 bases and J by 8 bases, with 19 bases between. The CDR3 extends over 15 amino acids. The germline gives CDR1 MNHEY, CDR2 SVGAGI. The TCR was taken from an adult in good health and CMV-seropositive. The chain couples TRBV6-5 to TRBJ1-2; D is perhaps TRBD1 (6 bases). Sequencing was performed on memory CD4+ T cells from blood. The CDR3 sequence is CASSYSGQPLYGYTF. For the CDR3, the DNA is TGTGCCAGCAGTTATTCCGGACAGCCCCTTTACGGCTACACCTTC.